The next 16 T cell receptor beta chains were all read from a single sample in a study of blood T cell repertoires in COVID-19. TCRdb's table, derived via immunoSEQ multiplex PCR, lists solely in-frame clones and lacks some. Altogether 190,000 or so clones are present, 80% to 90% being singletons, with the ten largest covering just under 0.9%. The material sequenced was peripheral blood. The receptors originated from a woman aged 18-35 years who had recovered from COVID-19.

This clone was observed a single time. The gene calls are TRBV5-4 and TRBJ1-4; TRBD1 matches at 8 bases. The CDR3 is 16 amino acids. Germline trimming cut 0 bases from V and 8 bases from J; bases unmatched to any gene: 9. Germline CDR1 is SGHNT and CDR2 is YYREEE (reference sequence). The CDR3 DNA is TGTGCCAGCAGCTTGGGTCCGACAGGGGAGGGAGAAAAACTGTTTTTT. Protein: CASSLGPTGEGEKLFF.

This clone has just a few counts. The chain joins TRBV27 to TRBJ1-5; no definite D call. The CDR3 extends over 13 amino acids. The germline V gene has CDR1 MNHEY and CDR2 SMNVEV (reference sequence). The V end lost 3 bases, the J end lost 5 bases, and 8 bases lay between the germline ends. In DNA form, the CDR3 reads TGTGCCAGCAGTTTGCTGGGAGATCAGCCCCAGCATTTT. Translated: CASSLLGDQPQHF.

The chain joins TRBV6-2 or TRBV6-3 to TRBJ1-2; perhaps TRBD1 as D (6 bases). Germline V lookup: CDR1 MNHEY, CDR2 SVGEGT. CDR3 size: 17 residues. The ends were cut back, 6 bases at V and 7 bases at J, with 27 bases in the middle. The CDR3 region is CASSPREPLTGFGGYTF. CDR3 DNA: TGTGCCAGCAGCCCAAGAGAACCCCTGACAGGTTTCGGTGGCTACACCTTC.

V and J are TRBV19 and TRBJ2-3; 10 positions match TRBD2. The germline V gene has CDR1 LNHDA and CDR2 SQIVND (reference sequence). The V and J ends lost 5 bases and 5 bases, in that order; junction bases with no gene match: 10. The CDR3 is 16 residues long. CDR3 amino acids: CASSPGLAPGVDTQYF. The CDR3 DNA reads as TGTGCCAGTAGTCCGGGACTAGCGCCCGGGGTAGATACGCAGTATTTT. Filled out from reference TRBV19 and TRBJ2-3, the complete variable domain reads DGGITQSPKYLFRKEGQNVTLSCEQNLNHDAMYWYRQDPGQGLRLIYYSQIVNDFQKGDIAEGYSVSREKKESFPLTVTSAQKNPTAFYLCASSPGLAPGVDTQYFGPGTRLTVL.

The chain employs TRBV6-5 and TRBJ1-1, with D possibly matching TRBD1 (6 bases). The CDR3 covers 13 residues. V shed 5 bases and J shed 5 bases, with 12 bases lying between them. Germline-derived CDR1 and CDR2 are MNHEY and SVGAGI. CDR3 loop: CASSHPQGTEAFF. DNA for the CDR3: TGTGCCAGCAGTCACCCACAGGGTACTGAAGCTTTCTTT.

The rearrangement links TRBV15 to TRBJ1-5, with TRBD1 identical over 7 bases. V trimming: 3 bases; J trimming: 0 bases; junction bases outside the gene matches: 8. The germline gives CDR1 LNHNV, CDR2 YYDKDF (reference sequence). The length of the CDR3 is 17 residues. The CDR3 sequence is CATSRSAGTDSNQPQHF. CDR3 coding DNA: TGTGCCACCAGCAGGTCCGCTGGGACAGATAGCAATCAGCCCCAGCATTTT.

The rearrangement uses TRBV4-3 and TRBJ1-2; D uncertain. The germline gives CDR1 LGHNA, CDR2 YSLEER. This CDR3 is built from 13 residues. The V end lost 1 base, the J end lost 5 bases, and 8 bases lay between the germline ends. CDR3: CASSQALAYGYTF. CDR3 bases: TGCGCCAGCAGCCAAGCCCTGGCTTATGGCTACACCTTC.

CDR3 sequence (DNA): TGTGCCAGCAGCTTATCTGCGGGGGGGCTTTTTGAGCAGTTCTTC. This sequence encodes CASSLSAGGLFEQFF. The chain is built from TRBV11-2 and TRBJ2-1, with 9 bases identical to TRBD2. CDR3 size: 15 residues. J was trimmed by 9 bases and V by 2 bases; bases with no gene match: 8. Germline loops: CDR1 SGHAT, CDR2 FQNNGV.

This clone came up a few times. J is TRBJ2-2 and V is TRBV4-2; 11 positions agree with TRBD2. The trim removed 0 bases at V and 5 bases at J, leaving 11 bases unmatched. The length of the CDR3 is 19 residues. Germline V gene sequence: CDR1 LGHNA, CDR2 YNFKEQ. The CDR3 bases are TGTGCCAGCAGCCAAGAACGTCGCGGACTAGCGGGTAGGACCGGGGAGCTGTTTTTT. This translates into CASSQERRGLAGRTGELFF.

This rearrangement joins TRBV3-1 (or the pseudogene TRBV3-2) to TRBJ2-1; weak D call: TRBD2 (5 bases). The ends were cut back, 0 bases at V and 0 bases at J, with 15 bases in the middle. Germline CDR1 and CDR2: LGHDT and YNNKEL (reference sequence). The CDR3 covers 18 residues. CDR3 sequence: CASSQDRARTYSYNEQFF. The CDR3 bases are TGTGCCAGCAGCCAAGATAGGGCCAGGACTTACTCCTACAATGAGCAGTTCTTC.

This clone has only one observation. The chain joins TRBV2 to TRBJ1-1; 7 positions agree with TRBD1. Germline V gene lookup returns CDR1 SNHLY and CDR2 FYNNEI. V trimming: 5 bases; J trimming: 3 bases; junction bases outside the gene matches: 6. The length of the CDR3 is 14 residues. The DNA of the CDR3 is TGTGCCAGCAGTAGGCGACAGGGACACACTGAAGCTTTCTTT. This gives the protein CASSRRQGHTEAFF.

The DNA of the CDR3 is TGCGCCAGCTGGGAGGGGGGCTCCTACGAGCAGTACTTC. Translation gives CASWEGGSYEQYF. The chain combines TRBV10-2 with TRBJ2-7; a possible D gene is TRBD2 (7 bases). Trimming removed 8 bases at V and 0 bases at J, with 11 bases between. Germline CDR1 WSHSY, CDR2 SAAADI. This CDR3 comprises 13 residues.

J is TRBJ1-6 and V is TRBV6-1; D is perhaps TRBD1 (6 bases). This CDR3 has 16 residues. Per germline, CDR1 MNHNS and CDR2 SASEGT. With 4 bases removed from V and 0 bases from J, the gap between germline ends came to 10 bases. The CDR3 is CASSAGQSSYNSPLHF. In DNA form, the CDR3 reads TGTGCCAGCAGTGCAGGACAGAGCTCCTATAATTCACCCCTCCACTTT.

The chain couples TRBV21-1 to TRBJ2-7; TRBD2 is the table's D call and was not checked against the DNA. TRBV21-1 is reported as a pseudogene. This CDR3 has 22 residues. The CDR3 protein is CASSKALRYPETASGSFYEQYV. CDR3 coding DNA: TGTGCCAGCAGCAAAGCGCTTCGTTACCCTGAAACTGCCAGCGGGAGTTTCTACGAGCAGTACGTC.

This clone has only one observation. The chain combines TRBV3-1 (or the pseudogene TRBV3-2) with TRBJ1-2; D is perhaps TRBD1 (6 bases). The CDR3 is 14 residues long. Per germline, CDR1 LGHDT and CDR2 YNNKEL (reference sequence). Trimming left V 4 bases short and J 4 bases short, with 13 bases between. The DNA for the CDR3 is TGTGCCAGCAGCCCCGACAGGCGCAGCTATGGCTACACCTTC. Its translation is CASSPDRRSYGYTF.

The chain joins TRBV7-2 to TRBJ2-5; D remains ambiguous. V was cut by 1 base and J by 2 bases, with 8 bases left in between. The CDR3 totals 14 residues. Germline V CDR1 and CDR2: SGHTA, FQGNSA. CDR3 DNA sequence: TGTGCCAGCAGCTTAGGCGGCAGTCAAGAGACCCAGTACTTC. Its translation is CASSLGGSQETQYF.